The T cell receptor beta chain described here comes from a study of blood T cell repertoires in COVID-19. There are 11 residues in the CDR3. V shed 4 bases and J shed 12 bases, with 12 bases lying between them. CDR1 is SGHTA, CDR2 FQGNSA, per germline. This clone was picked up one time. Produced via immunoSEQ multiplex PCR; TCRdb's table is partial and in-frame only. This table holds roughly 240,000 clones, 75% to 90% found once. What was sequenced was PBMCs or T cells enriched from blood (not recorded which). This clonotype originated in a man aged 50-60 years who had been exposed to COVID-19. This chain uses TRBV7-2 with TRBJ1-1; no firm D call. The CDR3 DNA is TGTGCCAGCAGCTCAGACGGGGTCCCTTTCTTT. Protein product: CASSSDGVPFF.